This TCR beta chain was identified during a study of T-cell reconstitution after alpha-beta-depleted transplantation in children (dated by TCRdb to the mid-2010s). A note on the overall study: Using TCR repertoire profiling, the study quantitatively followed how T-cell immune reconstitution unfolded in children after TCRalphabeta/CD19-depleted allogeneic hematopoietic cell transplantation.

This clonotype has at least ten counts. Its antigen specificity is not known. Base qualities are not at hand, and no much larger clone is one base apart. CDR1 is given as DFQATT and CDR2 as SNEGSKA, both from the germline V gene (reference sequence). Cut back by 6 bases and 4 bases, the V and J ends lie 21 bases apart. The CDR3 holds 15 amino acids from the cysteine to the phenylalanine. CDR3 DNA is the only sequence kept; it has 45 bases, read in frame from the first base. Library preparation was by PCR. Sequencing used an Illumina HiSeq 2500. TCR library preparation used molecular barcoding, with unique molecular identifiers applied to normalize quantification of the TCRbeta repertoire. TCRdb ran its own pipeline on the public reads, namely fastp trimming at Q25 and MiXCR clone calling, and kept in-frame beta chains. Rows are unified per CDR3 protein, each entry keeping the most common DNA and genes. This sample gives about 120,000 distinct CDR3 sequences in total; 10% of them show up just once. The biggest ten clones account for over 8% of the sample.

The sequence joins TRBV20-1 to TRBJ1-2; the D region possibly corresponds to TRBD1 (5 bases align). The receptor comes from a human donor who donated a stem cell graft to a child with acute lymphoblastic leukemia. The sample consisted of PBMCs from the stem cell graft donor, taken from the stem cell graft. The CDR3 region: CSANPLGVPSYGYTF. At the DNA level, the sequence is TGCAGTGCCAATCCTCTGGGGGTTCCGTCCTATGGCTACACCTTC.